Listed below are T cell receptor beta chains from one sample, sequenced in a study of cytomegalovirus exposure and HLA in healthy donors. The data were produced by immunoSEQ multiplex PCR, yet TCRdb's version contains in-frame clones alone and is incomplete. The sample lists about 160,000 clones, 75% to 80% occurring once. The material sequenced was PBMCs. Receptors were obtained from a woman between 45 and 65 years old in good health and CMV-seropositive. CDR3s include the opening cysteine and the closing phenylalanine or tryptophan. D genes are given only for firm matches. A clone size is listed for some rows: how often the clone was seen (once, few, many), or a class if it is expanded.

d_call clone_size j_call v_call cdr3_nt cdr3_aa
TRBD2 NA TRBJ2-1 TRBV4-1 TGCGCCAGCAGCCAATCCGGGACTAGCGGGGGACACAATGAGCAGTTCTTC CASSQSGTSGGHNEQFF
NA NA TRBJ2-7 TRBV25-1 TGTGCCAGAGACAGGGGCGGGGGCTACGAGCAGTACTTC CARDRGGGYEQYF
TRBD2 NA TRBJ2-5 TRBV15 TGTGCCACCAGCAGCTTAGCGGGGAATCAAGAGACCCAGTACTTC CATSSLAGNQETQYF
TRBD1 NA TRBJ2-7 TRBV4-2 TGTGCCAGCAGCCAAGTGAACAGGGGGGACGAGCAGTACTTC CASSQVNRGDEQYF
TRBD2 NA TRBJ2-5 TRBV29-1 TGCAGCGTTGAACTTGTCGGGAGGGAAGAGACCCAGTACTTC CSVELVGREETQYF
TRBD1 NA TRBJ1-2 TRBV9 TGTGCCAGCAGCGCAGGACAGGGCCCAACCTCTAACTATGGCTACACCTTC CASSAGQGPTSNYGYTF
TRBD1 NA TRBJ1-2 TRBV6-1 TGTGCCAGCACTCCCGGACAGGGCTATAACTATGGCTACACCTTC CASTPGQGYNYGYTF
NA NA TRBJ1-2 TRBV7-2 TGTGCCAGCAGTTCGTCAACTTATGGCTACACCTTC CASSSSTYGYTF
NA NA TRBJ1-1 TRBV20-1 TGCAGTGCTCGTCTTTACGTCGGAGCTTTCTTT CSARLYVGAFF
TRBD1 NA TRBJ2-5 TRBV7-2 TGTGCCAGCAGCCTGGACAGGGGGCAGACCCAGTACTTC CASSLDRGQTQYF
NA once TRBJ1-2 TRBV19 TGTGCCAGTAGTATAGAGGAAAGAGGGCTCGGCGATGGCTACACCTTC CASSIEERGLGDGYTF
NA NA TRBJ2-5 TRBV28 TGTGCCAGCAGTTTCAGTCATTTGGAGACCCAGTACTTC CASSFSHLETQYF
NA NA TRBJ2-1 TRBV6-5 TGTGCCAGCAGTTATGGACGAGGAGGTGAGCAGTTCTTC CASSYGRGGEQFF
NA NA TRBJ1-1 TRBV29-1 TGCAGCGTTGGACAGCCATTTGAAGCTTTCTTT CSVGQPFEAFF
NA few TRBJ2-7 TRBV11-2 TGTGCCAGCAGCTTAGATAGCCGCTCCTACGAGCAGTACTTC CASSLDSRSYEQYF